Following are 25 T cell receptor beta chains from one sample sequenced in a study of blood T cell repertoires in COVID-19. Sequencing used immunoSEQ multiplex PCR; TCRdb keeps in-frame clones, though not all of them. The table shows around 140,000 clones, with 80% to 90% occurring only once. The specimen was peripheral blood. Receptors were obtained from a man in his fifties or sixties with active or convalescent COVID-19.

The V call is TRBV6-5, the J call TRBJ2-5; tentatively, D is TRBD1 (6 bases). CDR3 length: 14 amino acids. Germline V lookup: CDR1 MNHEY, CDR2 SVGAGI. Trimming shortened V by 10 bases and J by 3 bases, and 18 bases separated the two germline ends. This chain's CDR3 is CATGASNREETQYF. DNA of the CDR3: TGTGCCACAGGAGCCTCCAACAGGGAAGAGACCCAGTACTTC.

This clone was seen a handful of times. J is TRBJ1-1 and V is TRBV15, with D hard to call. From germline, CDR1 is LNHNV and CDR2 YYDKDF (reference sequence). V was cut by 0 bases and J by 8 bases, with 10 bases left in between. The CDR3 covers 13 residues. The CDR3 coding sequence is TGTGCCACCAGCAGAGATGGGCTTAACGAAGCTTTCTTT. Encoded protein: CATSRDGLNEAFF.

J is TRBJ2-5 and V is TRBV6-1, with D perhaps matching TRBD2 (5 bases). The V gene's germline CDR1 is MNHNS and CDR2 SASEGT. Trimming removed 2 bases from V and 4 bases from J, with 5 bases in between. The CDR3 spans 12 residues. The CDR3, as DNA: TGTGCCAGCAGTGAACTAGCAGAGACCCAGTACTTC. Amino acid sequence: CASSELAETQYF.

J is TRBJ2-5 and V is TRBV18, with TRBD1 matching over 7 bases. The CDR3 contains 13 residues. Germline assignment: CDR1 KGHSH and CDR2 LQKENI. With 5 bases clipped from V and 3 bases from J, the junction kept 3 bases outside the gene matches. CDR3 in DNA: TGTGCCAGCTCATATGGACAGGAAGAGACCCAGTACTTC. Its translation is CASSYGQEETQYF. The variable domain in full, with the rest retrieved from reference TRBV18 and TRBJ2-5, is NAGVMQNPRHLVRRRGQEARLRCSPMKGHSHVYWYRQLPEEGLKFMVYLQKENIIDESGMPKERFSAEFPKEGPSILRIQQVVRGDSAAYFCASSYGQEETQYFGPGTRLLVL.

On this clone: This likely comes from a read error, as the CDR3 has no conserved phenylalanine or tryptophan at its end. The limits of the CDR3 on the DNA are not certain, so only TCRdb's listed CDR3 is given. The chain has TRBV3-1 (or the pseudogene TRBV3-2) and TRBJ2-3; TRBD1, the table's D call, lacks a check against the DNA. Germline-derived CDR1 and CDR2 are LGHDT and YNNKEL (reference sequence). The CDR3 has 13 amino acids, counting both end residues. The CDR3 loop reads CASSQDLQAAQIL.

The chain is built from TRBV19 and TRBJ2-3, with TRBD2 matching over 10 bases. CDR3 length: 17 residues. The germline V gene encodes CDR1 LNHDA and CDR2 SQIVND (reference sequence). After removal of 3 bases from V and 3 bases from J, the junction contained 9 bases not matched to a gene. This chain's CDR3 is CASSIRSSGRVTDTQYF. The CDR3 bases are TGTGCCAGTAGTATCCGGTCGAGCGGGAGGGTTACAGATACGCAGTATTTT.

This chain uses TRBV28 with TRBJ2-7, with D possibly TRBD2 on 6 matching bases. The CDR3 sequence is 18 residues long. From germline, CDR1 is MDHEN and CDR2 SYDVKM. The germline V and J ends were trimmed by 5 bases and 0 bases, with 23 bases remaining between them. This chain's CDR3 is CASSPPTGTGVPSYEQYF. CDR3 sequence (DNA): TGTGCCAGCAGTCCCCCCACGGGGACGGGAGTCCCCTCCTACGAGCAGTACTTC.

In its sample, this clone was seen once. The chain links TRBV28 to TRBJ2-7, with 9 nucleotides matching TRBD1. The CDR3 has 18 residues. The trim removed 1 base at V and 5 bases at J, leaving 15 bases unmatched. Germline V gene lookup returns CDR1 MDHEN and CDR2 SYDVKM. CDR3 in DNA: TGTGCCAGCAGTTTATACGTGGCCTGGGGACAGGGAAAGGACGAGCAGTACTTC. This encodes CASSLYVAWGQGKDEQYF.

This sequence joins TRBV12-5 and TRBJ2-6; 10 positions agree with TRBD1. CDR1 is LGHNT and CDR2 is FRNRAP in the germline V gene. Germline trimming cut 6 bases from V and 11 bases from J; bases unmatched to any gene: 4. The CDR3 consists of 13 residues. The CDR3: CASGRDRGDVLTF. The CDR3 bases are TGTGCTAGTGGGCGGGACAGGGGAGACGTCCTGACTTTC. The full variable domain, in which reference TRBV12-5 and TRBJ2-6 provide the parts outside the CDR3, is DARVTQTPRHKVTEMGQEVTMRCQPILGHNTVFWYRQTMMQGLELLAYFRNRAPLDDSGMPKDRFSAEMPDATLATLKIQPSEPRDSAVYFCASGRDRGDVLTFGAGSRLTVL.

The rearrangement links TRBV7-2 to TRBJ2-7; D not resolved. Trimming took 1 base from V and 0 from J, leaving 7 bases between them. CDR1 and CDR2 (germline): SGHTA, FQGNSA. There are 14 residues in the CDR3. DNA of the CDR3: TGTGCCAGCAGCTTAGGTCCCAGCTCCTACGAGCAGTACTTC. The encoded protein is CASSLGPSSYEQYF.

The genes are TRBV24-1 and TRBJ2-2; D is perhaps TRBD1 (6 bases). Per the germline V gene, CDR1 is KGHDR and CDR2 is SFDVKD. V lost 3 bases and J lost 7, with 14 bases in between. This CDR3 spans 15 amino acids. The CDR3 DNA is TGTGCCACCAGTGATCCTCGGACAGTTGGCGGGGAGCTGTTTTTT. Amino acid sequence: CATSDPRTVGGELFF.

The rearrangement links TRBV10-3 to TRBJ2-3, with 9 bases lining up with TRBD2. J gave up 7 bases and V 4 bases, and 9 bases lay outside the gene matches. CDR1 ENHRY and CDR2 SYGVKD come from the germline V gene. The CDR3 is 15 amino acids. The CDR3 region is CAISGIAGVGYTQYF. DNA of the CDR3: TGTGCCATCAGTGGGATAGCGGGAGTGGGGTATACGCAGTATTTT.

The chain couples TRBV19 to TRBJ1-5; D not resolved. The CDR3 has 15 residues. Germline V lookup: CDR1 LNHDA, CDR2 SQIVND (reference sequence). V was cut by 5 bases and J by 0 bases, with 11 bases left in between. This CDR3 is CASSWSQYSNQPQHF. The CDR3 bases are TGTGCCAGTAGTTGGTCGCAGTATAGCAATCAGCCCCAGCATTTT.

The V call is TRBV2, the J call TRBJ1-2; 8 bases fit TRBD1. V was pared by 6 bases and J by 7 bases, with 7 bases of the junction left unmatched. Germline loops: CDR1 SNHLY, CDR2 FYNNEI. The CDR3 has 13 residues. CDR3 region: CASRVGQGGGYTF. As DNA, the CDR3 is TGTGCCAGCAGGGTCGGACAGGGCGGTGGCTACACCTTC.

For this clone: The same CDR3 can be traced to other DNA sequences in this sample. The chain employs TRBV19 and TRBJ1-5; perhaps TRBD1 as D (5 bases). Trimming cost V 2 bases and J 6 bases, with 11 bases left between them. The length of the CDR3 is 14 residues. The germline V gene has CDR1 LNHDA and CDR2 SQIVND (reference sequence). DNA for the CDR3: TGTGCCAGTAGTATAAGGGGCGGCGTTCAGCCCCAGCATTTT. This encodes CASSIRGGVQPQHF. Supplemented by reference TRBV19 and TRBJ1-5, the full variable domain reads DGGITQSPKYLFRKEGQNVTLSCEQNLNHDAMYWYRQDPGQGLRLIYYSQIVNDFQKGDIAEGYSVSREKKESFPLTVTSAQKNPTAFYLCASSIRGGVQPQHFGDGTRLSIL.

A single count supports this clone. The chain employs TRBV29-1 and TRBJ2-3, with D tentatively TRBD2 (7 bases). The V end lost 1 base, the J end lost 5 bases, and 16 bases lay between the germline ends. The CDR3 is 15 amino acids. CDR1 is SQVTM, CDR2 ANQGSEA, per germline. The CDR3: CSVEGGRESGDTQYF. For the CDR3, the DNA is TGCAGCGTTGAAGGGGGGCGGGAGAGTGGAGATACGCAGTATTTT.

The chain is built from TRBV5-1 and TRBJ2-7; 7 bases map to TRBD1. The CDR3 runs 15 residues. CDR1 and CDR2 (germline): SGHRS, YFSETQ. V was clipped by 2 bases and J by 5 bases; unmatched bases: 10. CDR3 residues: CASSFGTGVWDEQYF. The CDR3 DNA follows: TGCGCCAGCAGCTTTGGAACAGGGGTGTGGGACGAGCAGTACTTC. Full variable domain (remainder filled in from reference TRBV5-1 and TRBJ2-7): KAGVTQTPRYLIKTRGQQVTLSCSPISGHRSVSWYQQTPGQGLQFLFEYFSETQRNKGNFPGRFSGRQFSNSRSEMNVSTLELGDSALYLCASSFGTGVWDEQYFGPGTRLTVT.

V gene TRBV6-5 combines with J gene TRBJ2-1; D is possibly TRBD1 (6 bases). This CDR3 has 14 residues. V dropped 7 bases and J dropped 9 bases, with 19 bases sitting between them. Germline CDR1 is MNHEY and CDR2 is SVGAGI. The CDR3 nucleotides are TGTGCCAGCACGCAGAGGTCAGGGGTAGGTGAGCAGTTCTTC. Translating gives CASTQRSGVGEQFF.

This chain uses TRBV7-9 with TRBJ2-7; TRBD1 aligns across 8 bases. The trim removed 5 bases at V and 1 base at J, leaving 4 bases unmatched. CDR1 is SEHNR and CDR2 is FQNEAQ in the germline V gene (reference sequence). The CDR3 sequence is 14 residues long. For the CDR3, the DNA is TGTGCCAGCAGCGTACAGGGGGATTCCTACGAGCAGTACTTC. Its protein product is CASSVQGDSYEQYF.

This rearrangement joins TRBV28 to TRBJ1-4; 10 bases align to TRBD1. The CDR3 sequence is 15 residues long. The V and J ends lost 6 bases and 4 bases, in that order; junction bases with no gene match: 5. Germline CDR1 reads MDHEN; CDR2 reads SYDVKM. Written as DNA, the CDR3 is TGTGCCAGCAGAGTGACAGGGGGCAATAATGAAAAACTGTTTTTT. Its translation is CASRVTGGNNEKLFF.

About this clone: The same CDR3 is also encoded by other DNA sequences in this sample. The gene calls are TRBV30 and TRBJ1-1; D is possibly TRBD1 (6 bases). From germline, CDR1 is GTSNPN and CDR2 SVGIG (reference sequence). V gave up 0 bases and J gave up 1 base, with 9 bases separating them. The CDR3 runs to 14 residues. In DNA, the CDR3 is TGTGCCTGGAGTGTACGAGGGGGGAACACTGAAGCTTTCTTT. Translated, it gives CAWSVRGGNTEAFF.

The chain combines TRBV7-2 with TRBJ1-2; D remains ambiguous. Germline values: CDR1 SGHTA, CDR2 FQGNSA. The CDR3 spans 14 residues. Trimming shortened V by 5 bases and J by 9 bases, and 19 bases separated the two germline ends. Written as DNA, the CDR3 is TGTGCCAGCAGCCCCCAGAGTGGGGAGCGGAGCTACACCTTC. Protein: CASSPQSGERSYTF.

With respect to this clone: The sample has other DNA sequences that encode this CDR3 too. V gene TRBV12-3 or TRBV12-4 combines with J gene TRBJ2-7; tentative D call: TRBD1 (6 bases). V lost 2 bases and J 1 base, leaving 6 bases between the germline ends. The CDR3 runs 13 residues. The CDR3 is CASSLQGSYEQYF. CDR3 sequence (DNA): TGTGCCAGCAGTTTACAGGGGTCCTACGAGCAGTACTTC.

The CDR3 DNA sequence: TGTGCCAGCAGTTTTAAGGGGGCGGGAACGAACATTCAGTACTTC. It yields the protein CASSFKGAGTNIQYF. The chain couples TRBV27 to TRBJ2-4; a weak D match, TRBD1 (7 bases). Trimming removed 3 bases at V and 7 bases at J, with 16 bases between. Germline CDR1 reads MNHEY; CDR2 reads SMNVEV (reference sequence). The CDR3 covers 15 residues.

V gene TRBV25-1 combines with J gene TRBJ2-3; 8 bases map to TRBD2. Germline loops: CDR1 MGHDK, CDR2 SYGVNS. The V segment lost 3 bases and the J segment 5 bases; nucleotides outside the gene matches: 10. The CDR3 loop spans 16 amino acids. The CDR3 here is CASSDRAGGRRDTQYF. DNA for the CDR3: TGTGCCAGCAGTGACAGGGCGGGAGGTCGCAGAGATACGCAGTATTTT.